This TCR beta chain is drawn from a study of vaccination effects on CD4 cells after COVID-19. Study summary: It was two doses of either the BNT162b2 or mRNA-1273 vaccine that participants received. Wells of some 1.9 million PBMC each were grown with approximately 10 IU/ml IL-2 and 9 to 10 ug/ml peptides.

Cells that had been cultured for ten to eleven days were the source of isolated CD4+ T cells. Half-medium replacement with IL-2 medium occurred on days 3 and 7. A note on this clone: Its target is not known.

Sequencing was performed with immunoSEQ multiplex PCR; in TCRdb, only in-frame clones are kept and a portion is missing. Of some 28,000 clones listed, 65% are singletons. Germline CDR1 and CDR2: LNHDA and SQIVND (reference sequence). Losses at the gene ends were 3 bases for V and 2 bases for J; bases not matched to a gene: 5. The CDR3 totals 15 residues. This rearrangement joins TRBV19 to TRBJ2-5, with 8 positions matching TRBD2. This TCR derives from a human donor who received a COVID-19 vaccine. Sample: CD4+ T cells from PBMCs cultured without peptide, taken before COVID-19 vaccination. CDR3 sequence: CASSIKRGSQETQYF. CDR3 nucleotide sequence: TGTGCCAGTAGTATCAAGCGGGGGTCACAAGAGACCCAGTACTTC.